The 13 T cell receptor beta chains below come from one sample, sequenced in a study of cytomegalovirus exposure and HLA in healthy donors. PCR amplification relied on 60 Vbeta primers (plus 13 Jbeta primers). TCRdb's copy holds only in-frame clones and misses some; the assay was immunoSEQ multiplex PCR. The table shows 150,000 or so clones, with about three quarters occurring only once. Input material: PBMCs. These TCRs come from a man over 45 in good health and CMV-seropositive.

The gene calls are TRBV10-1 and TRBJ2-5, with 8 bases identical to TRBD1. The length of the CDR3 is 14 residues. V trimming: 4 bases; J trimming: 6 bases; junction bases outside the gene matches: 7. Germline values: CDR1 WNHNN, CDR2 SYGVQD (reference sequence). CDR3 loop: CASSGTGLGKTQYF. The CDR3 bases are TGCGCCAGCAGTGGGACAGGGCTTGGCAAGACCCAGTACTTC.

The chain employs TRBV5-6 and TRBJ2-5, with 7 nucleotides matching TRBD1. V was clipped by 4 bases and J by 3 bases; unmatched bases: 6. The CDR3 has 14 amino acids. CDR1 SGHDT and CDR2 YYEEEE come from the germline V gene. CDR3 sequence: CASSMDRTEETQYF. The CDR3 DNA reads TGTGCCAGCAGCATGGACAGGACGGAAGAGACCCAGTACTTC.

The CDR3 region has the DNA TGTGCCAGCAGTTACATGGGGCAAGCTTTCTTT. This encodes CASSYMGQAFF. The V and J genes are TRBV6-5 and TRBJ1-1; D is perhaps TRBD1 (5 bases). V was clipped by 2 bases and J by 9 bases, with 7 bases between them. CDR3 length: 11 amino acids. In germline, CDR1 is MNHEY, CDR2 SVGAGI.

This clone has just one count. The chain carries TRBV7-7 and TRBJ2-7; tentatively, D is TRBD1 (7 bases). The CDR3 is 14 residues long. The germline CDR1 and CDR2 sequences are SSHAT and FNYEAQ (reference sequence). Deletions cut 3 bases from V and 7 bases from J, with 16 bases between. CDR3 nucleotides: TGTGCCAGCAGCTTGGGCACAGGGGCGGGAGAGCAGTACTTC. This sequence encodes CASSLGTGAGEQYF.

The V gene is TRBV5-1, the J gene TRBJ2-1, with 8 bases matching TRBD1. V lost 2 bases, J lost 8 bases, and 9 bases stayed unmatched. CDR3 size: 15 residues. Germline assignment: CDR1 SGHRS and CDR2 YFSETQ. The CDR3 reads CASSFEDRVADEQFF. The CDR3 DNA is TGCGCCAGCAGCTTTGAGGACAGGGTAGCAGATGAGCAGTTCTTC.

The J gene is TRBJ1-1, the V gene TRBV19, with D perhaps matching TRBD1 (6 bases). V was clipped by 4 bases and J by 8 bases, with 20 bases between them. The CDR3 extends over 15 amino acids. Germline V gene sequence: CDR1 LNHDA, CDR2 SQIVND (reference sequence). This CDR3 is CASSTWTVGSSEAFF. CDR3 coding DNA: TGTGCCAGTAGTACTTGGACAGTCGGGTCCTCGGAAGCTTTCTTT.

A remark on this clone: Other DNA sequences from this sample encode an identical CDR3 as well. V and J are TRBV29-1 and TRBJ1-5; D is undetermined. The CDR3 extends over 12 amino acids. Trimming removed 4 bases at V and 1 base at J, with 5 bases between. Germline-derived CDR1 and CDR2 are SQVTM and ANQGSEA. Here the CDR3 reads CSVAGSNQPQHF. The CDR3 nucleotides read TGCAGCGTTGCGGGAAGCAATCAGCCCCAGCATTTT.

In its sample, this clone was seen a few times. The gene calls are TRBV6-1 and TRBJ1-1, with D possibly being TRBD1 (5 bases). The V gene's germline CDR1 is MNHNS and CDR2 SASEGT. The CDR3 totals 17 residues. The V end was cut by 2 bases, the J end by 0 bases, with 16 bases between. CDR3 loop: CASSETLRHRLNTEAFF. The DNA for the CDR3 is TGTGCCAGCAGTGAAACATTGCGGCACAGGTTGAACACTGAAGCTTTCTTT.

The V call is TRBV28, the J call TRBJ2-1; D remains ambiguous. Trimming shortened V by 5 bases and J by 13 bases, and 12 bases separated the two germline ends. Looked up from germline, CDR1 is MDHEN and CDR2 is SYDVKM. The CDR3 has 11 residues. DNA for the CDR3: TGTGCCAGCAGTATACAGAAAAATCAGTTCTTC. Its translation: CASSIQKNQFF.

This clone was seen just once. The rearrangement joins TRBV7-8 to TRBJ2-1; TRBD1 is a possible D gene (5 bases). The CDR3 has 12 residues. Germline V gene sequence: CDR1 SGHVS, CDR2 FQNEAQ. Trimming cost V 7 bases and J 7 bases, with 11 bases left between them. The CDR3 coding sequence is TGTGCCAGCACTTCTTCAGGGAATGAGCAGTTCTTC. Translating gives CASTSSGNEQFF.

As DNA, the CDR3 is TGCAGCGTTGCCGGGGACAATCAGCCCCAGCATTTT. This gives the protein CSVAGDNQPQHF. The chain employs TRBV29-1 and TRBJ1-5, with D unclear. In germline, CDR1 is SQVTM, CDR2 ANQGSEA. The CDR3 is made up of 12 amino acids. V lost 4 bases and J 3 bases, leaving 7 bases between the germline ends.

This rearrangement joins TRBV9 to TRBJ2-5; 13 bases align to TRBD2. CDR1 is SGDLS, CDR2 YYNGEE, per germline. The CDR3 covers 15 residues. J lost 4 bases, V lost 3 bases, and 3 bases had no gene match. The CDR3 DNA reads TGTGCCAGCAGCGACGGGACTAGCGGGGTAGAGACCCAGTACTTC. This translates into CASSDGTSGVETQYF.

The CDR3 protein is CASSAIQGYTEAFF. CDR3 sequence (DNA): TGTGCCAGCAGCGCGATACAGGGATACACTGAAGCTTTCTTT. The rearrangement uses TRBV9 and TRBJ1-1; D perhaps matches TRBD1 (6 bases). Germline V lookup: CDR1 SGDLS, CDR2 YYNGEE. The ends were cut back, 3 bases at V and 3 bases at J, with 12 bases in the middle. The CDR3 loop spans 14 amino acids.